This T cell receptor (beta chain) originates from a study of CD8 T cells in Susac syndrome. Study-wide results and limits: Individuals included in the TCR sequencing and HLA analysis were acknowledged by the study to be relatively few in number.

Regarding this clonotype: Its target is unknown.

A quantity of roughly 0.5 to 1 ug RNA underwent reverse transcription using random hexamers. Multiplex PCR with immunoSEQ amplified the TCR beta CDR3 across 54 Vbeta and 13 Jbeta. TCRdb analysed the immunoSEQ multiplex PCR reads with MiXCR anew, one entry per CDR3 protein. Here the sample spans approximately 210,000 distinct CDR3 sequences, approximately 95% being singletons. This CDR3 has 15 amino acids. V shed 3 bases and J shed 4 bases, with 16 bases lying between them. The sample was CD4+ T cells from PBMCs. The source of this sequence is a human donor with multiple sclerosis. The V gene is TRBV12-3 or TRBV12-4, the J gene TRBJ2-7; D may be TRBD1 (6 bases). The CDR3 DNA is TGTGCCAGCAGTTTCTCCCGGTGGGGGCTATACGAGCAGTACTTC. It is translated as CASSFSRWGLYEQYF.